This T cell receptor beta chain was observed in a study of cytomegalovirus exposure and HLA in healthy donors. This CDR3 contains 13 residues. V lost 6 bases, J lost 5 bases, and 14 bases lay in between. CDR1 is LNHDA, CDR2 SQIVND, per germline (reference sequence). 13 Jbeta primers and 60 Vbeta primers were used for the PCR. Measured with immunoSEQ multiplex PCR; TCRdb has only the in-frame clones, and not every one. The sample has 130,000 or so clones; roughly four fifths are singletons. Each donor was nominally healthy when sampled (though unrecorded immune exposures were likely). This receptor was identified in a young man in good health and CMV-seropositive. The material sequenced was PBMCs. The chain uses TRBV19 and TRBJ2-7, with D perhaps TRBD1 (5 bases). CDR3 loop: CASRDQGLNEQYF. The DNA of the CDR3 is TGTGCCAGTAGAGATCAGGGTTTAAACGAGCAGTACTTC.